Below are 14 T cell receptor beta chains sequenced from a single sample in a study of response to subunit inactivated influenza vaccine. TCRdb re-analysed the RT-PCR reads in MiXCR, keeping a single row per CDR3 protein. The sample contains around 710,000 distinct CDR3 sequences, around 14% of which appear only once. The input for sequencing was PBMCs from blood, taken roughly 2 weeks before vaccination. Every receptor here comes from a man aged 45 to 65 who received an inactivated influenza vaccine.

The V gene is TRBV7-9, the J gene TRBJ1-1; TRBD1 aligns across 9 bases. The CDR3 length is 15 residues. Trimming took 8 bases from V and 0 from J; bases not matched to a gene: 7. Germline V gene data show CDR1 as SEHNR and CDR2 as FQNEAQ (reference sequence). As DNA, the CDR3 is TGTGCCAGCGTCGGACAGGGGACGTTGAACACTGAAGCTTTCTTT. Its translation: CASVGQGTLNTEAFF.

J is TRBJ1-1 and V is TRBV5-1, with no clear D. Trimming shortened V by 0 bases and J by 6 bases, and 12 bases separated the two germline ends. CDR1 SGHRS and CDR2 YFSETQ come from the germline V gene. The CDR3 totals 14 residues. The CDR3 DNA follows: TGCGCCAGCAGCTTGGCGCGGCGCGGAGCTGAAGCTTTCTTT. Encoded protein: CASSLARRGAEAFF.

This clonotype was picked up a small number of times. The rearrangement uses TRBV6-2 or TRBV6-3 and TRBJ1-2; 7 nucleotides align to TRBD1. Trimming removed 11 bases from V and 0 bases from J; junction bases left unmatched: 12. CDR1 and CDR2 from the germline V gene are MNHEY and SVGEGT. The CDR3 extends over 15 amino acids. The CDR3 DNA reads as TGTGCCTGCAACCGACAGGGTCCCACTAACTATGGCTACACCTTC. Amino acid sequence: CACNRQGPTNYGYTF.

This clonotype appeared many times. The V gene is TRBV12-3 or TRBV12-4, the J gene TRBJ2-3; D gene ambiguous. The V end was cut by 6 bases, the J end by 1 base, with 8 bases between. The CDR3 is 13 amino acids. The CDR3 here is CASSLRGTDTQYF. DNA for the CDR3: TGTGCCAGCAGCTTAAGGGGCACAGATACGCAGTATTTT.

This clonotype was picked up a small number of times. The gene calls are TRBV5-1 and TRBJ1-1, with D tentatively TRBD1 (5 bases). Germline values: CDR1 SGHRS, CDR2 YFSETQ. The ends were cut back, 4 bases at V and 7 bases at J, with 23 bases in the middle. The CDR3 spans 16 residues. This CDR3 is CASSVGPHGGNGEAFF. The CDR3 nucleotides are TGCGCCAGCAGCGTAGGACCTCATGGGGGTAATGGTGAAGCTTTCTTT.

This clonotype was counted ten times or more. The chain links TRBV6-2 or TRBV6-3 to TRBJ2-7; 7 positions agree with TRBD1. CDR1 MNHEY and CDR2 SVGEGT come from the germline V gene. J gave up 4 bases and V 6 bases, and 12 bases lay outside the gene matches. This CDR3 is built from 15 residues. In nucleotides, the CDR3 is TGTGCCAGCAGCCCCGGGACAGCCGATTATTACGAGCAGTACTTC. Its protein product is CASSPGTADYYEQYF.

The table lists this clonotype with many counts. This chain connects TRBV5-1 to TRBJ2-1; D might be TRBD2 (6 bases). CDR1 is SGHRS, CDR2 YFSETQ, per germline. CDR3 length: 13 residues. Between the trimmed V and J ends, which lost 4 bases and 9 bases, there was a span of 14 bases. CDR3 in amino acids: CASSTFGGGEQFF. The CDR3 nucleotides are TGCGCCAGCAGCACCTTCGGGGGAGGTGAGCAGTTCTTC.

This clonotype was counted between two and nine times. The rearrangement uses TRBV4-1 and TRBJ2-1; D is undetermined. CDR3 size: 15 residues. V shed 0 bases and J shed 7 bases, with 13 bases lying between them. Germline CDR1 reads MGHRA; CDR2 reads YSYEKL. CDR3 in amino acids: CASSQDPNPGNEQFF. CDR3 in DNA: TGCGCCAGCAGCCAAGACCCTAATCCTGGTAATGAGCAGTTCTTC.

This clonotype has more than one count but fewer than ten. The chain couples TRBV4-3 to TRBJ2-1, with D possibly TRBD1 on 5 matching bases. Germline assignment: CDR1 LGHNA and CDR2 YSLEER. The CDR3 sequence is 19 residues long. The ends were cut back, 0 bases at V and 6 bases at J, with 24 bases in the middle. CDR3 nucleotides: TGCGCCAGCAGCCAAGAAGGGGCCCCCGTTGCAAAGCCGGGCAATGAGCAGTTCTTC. Amino acid sequence: CASSQEGAPVAKPGNEQFF.

The rearrangement joins TRBV29-1 to TRBJ1-2; 10 bases match TRBD1. The CDR3 contains 13 residues. J was trimmed by 6 bases and V by 5 bases; bases with no gene match: 6. The germline gives CDR1 SQVTM, CDR2 ANQGSEA. CDR3 loop: CSVLPGTGDGYTF. Written as DNA, the CDR3 is TGCAGCGTTCTCCCGGGGACAGGGGATGGCTACACCTTC.

The rearrangement links TRBV3-1 to TRBJ2-2; D is ambiguous. This CDR3 region has 16 residues. The V end lost 1 base, the J end lost 0 bases, and 9 bases lay between the germline ends. Germline CDR1 reads LGHDT; CDR2 reads YNNKEL (reference sequence). CDR3 nucleotides: TGTGCCAGCAGCCAAGTGCGGAGAACGAACACCGGGGAGCTGTTTTTT. Its protein product is CASSQVRRTNTGELFF.

This clonotype was observed at least ten times. The chain has TRBV28 and TRBJ2-7, with 7 bases lining up with TRBD2. Germline values: CDR1 MDHEN, CDR2 SYDVKM. The junction had 18 bases not matched to a gene; V was cut back by 7 bases and J by 3 bases. The CDR3 consists of 17 residues. The CDR3 loop is CASTLRFVGTMLYEQYF. In DNA, the CDR3 is TGTGCCAGCACCTTAAGGTTCGTGGGGACTATGCTCTACGAGCAGTACTTC.

The table lists this clonotype with a few counts. The chain employs TRBV4-3 and TRBJ2-3; maybe TRBD1 (6 bases). The CDR3 is 14 amino acids. In germline, CDR1 is LGHNA, CDR2 YSLEER. Deletions cut 0 bases from V and 5 bases from J, with 9 bases between. CDR3 sequence reads: CASSQEPGQDTQYF. The CDR3 DNA is TGCGCCAGCAGCCAAGAACCGGGACAAGATACGCAGTATTTT.

This clonotype was recorded a few times. The chain couples TRBV11-2 to TRBJ2-3; TRBD2 agrees at 7 bases. CDR3 length: 17 amino acids. CDR1 is SGHAT and CDR2 is FQNNGV in the germline V gene. J lost 4 bases, V lost 5 bases, and 15 bases had no gene match. The CDR3 is CASSLVTSLNKADTQYF. CDR3 nucleotide sequence: TGTGCCAGCAGCCTGGTGACTAGCCTAAATAAAGCAGATACGCAGTATTTT.